This T cell receptor beta chain was recovered during a study of cytomegalovirus exposure and HLA in healthy donors (dated by TCRdb to 2016 to 2017). In terms of the full investigation: An earlier analysis of several hundred of the donors reported 276 Gb of sequence data and 100 million to 140 million unique TCR beta sequences from some 180 million T cells. A later genetic analysis took genome-wide SNP genotypes for about three fifths of the roughly 700 donors and used that subset as a discovery cohort. A separate validation cohort of roughly 130 different subjects was used in addition to the roughly 670-subject first cohort. About five DR-DQ haplotypes were handled as single units for association and clustering, since linkage in the cohort was strong. HLA typing covered class I and class II loci at four-digit resolution. The aim of the study was to test whether cataloging public T cell receptors could identify signatures of past pathogen exposure. A later analysis re-analyzed previously published TCR beta repertoires from about 730 donors and added high-resolution HLA genotyping to study TCR occurrence patterns. An earlier analysis of 500 to 750 of the donors applied high-throughput TCR beta sequencing to assess whether each TCR beta V gene segment acted as functional or pseudogenic. An early release covering just under 650 HLA-typed donors comprised about 300 gigabases of sequencing data and around 86 million unique TCR sequences. The study profiled the T cell repertoires of hundreds of subjects by immunosequencing and related them to cytomegalovirus serostatus. Alongside the repertoire data, information on donor age, sex, ethnicity and CMV serostatus was compiled. Of the 350 to 450 genotyped donors, approximately 83% fell in the genetic ancestry cluster associated with self-reported Caucasian donors. High-throughput TCR immunosequencing, statistical association of individual TCRs with disease status, and machine learning were combined to predict cytomegalovirus infection status. In the later analysis, no new phenotypic data were used to find candidate immune exposures; instead, reliance was placed on TCR beta sequences and their occurrence across donors. The number of donors typed differed by locus, with roughly 629-640 for A, B, C, DRB1 and DQB1, roughly 520 for DQA1, about 610 for DPA1, and over 400 for DPB1. Among some 400 genotyped donors of the cohort, an average of around 220,000 unique TCR beta nucleotide sequences was sequenced per donor, of which about 19% were non-productive. All discovery cohort repertoires had been generated using a single sequencing platform. On the study overall, not on this receptor specifically: Assigning TCR associations to individual alleles was difficult when HLA alleles, especially DR and DQ, strongly co-occurred. Cytomegalovirus status was reported to be diagnosed by the classifier with high specificity and sensitivity in both the original and validation cohorts. CMV serostatus was the only immune exposure information available for the cohort. Several of the top co-occurrence clusters appeared to be linked to parvovirus B19, influenza, CMV and Epstein-Barr virus, according to a later analysis. Because some donors lacked HLA typing at each locus, the association tests relied only on the typed subset. A later analysis found that TCR association rates varied across HLA loci, with DRB1 alleles showing the most associated TCRs and HLA-C alleles the fewest. A later analysis found that HLA-associated TCR beta chains were more clonally expanded and had lower generation probabilities than equally common non-associated chains. Only TCR beta chains were sequenced in this cohort, and the absence of alpha or paired-chain data limited detectable features. Most TCR sequences were seen in very few donors, while some public TCRs were found in many individuals. In vitro tests confirmed that a few of the cytomegalovirus-associated TCR beta chains recognize cytomegalovirus antigens. Specific HLA alleles were associated with 15,000 to 20,000 TCR beta sequences at a false discovery rate of 0.05 in a later analysis. A further reported finding was that TCR beta sequences accurately predicted the HLA-A and HLA-B alleles for most subjects in the first cohort. Linkage disequilibrium might explain the correlated functional status among segregating V segments, but an unknown experimental factor could not be excluded. Roughly uniform sequencing depth across donors was assumed in presence/absence analyses, although this assumption may not hold. According to the authors, the approach could potentially be generalized to other disease states and immunological phenotypes. The earlier analysis of some 540 of the donors excluded seventeen rarely observed V segments, including chromosome 9 orphons, because counts were too low. Because the 87-base-pair reads could not distinguish some IMGT-functional V segments, including TRBV6-2 and TRBV6-3, those segments were excluded. A group of highly shared sequence variants was considered likely to be a technical artifact of the sequencing pipeline. In the study, approximately 160 TCR beta chains were listed as associated with cytomegalovirus. A later genetic analysis associated a missense DCLRE1C variant with V-gene and J-gene trimming of TCR beta chains, and an independent cohort replicated the association. In a later genetic analysis, fewer N-insertions in productive TCRs were reported among donors in an Asian-associated ancestry cluster than the 666-donor mean. In an earlier analysis of some 550 of the donors, most TCR beta V segments were observed in productive rearrangements about 87% or about 30% of the time, broadly matching IMGT annotations. A later analysis found that most CMV-associated TCR beta chains appeared HLA-restricted, with HLA associations seemingly driven largely by CMV exposure.

The cohort consisted of fewer than 700 healthy bone marrow donors. All cohort members were sampled while nominally healthy, although unrecorded immune exposures were likely present. The donor tested CMV seronegative and was one of the 352 seronegative cohort members. Each donor provided a peripheral blood sample, and peripheral blood mononuclear cells were used for TCR beta sequencing. The Qiagen DNeasy Blood Extraction Kit was used to extract genomic DNA from the blood cell samples. Relative to germline, V is 2 bases shorter and J is 12 bases shorter, with 16 bases between their ends. The CDR3 numbers 13 residues from cysteine through phenylalanine. Only CDR3 DNA is held: 39 bases, read in frame from base 1. The CDR1 and CDR2 encoded by the germline V gene are SNHLY and FYNNEI. This clone was seen a single time. This receptor's antigen is unknown. Within one base of it there is no much larger clone, and no base qualities were kept.

Receptors were amplified or captured by the immunoSEQ multiplex PCR assay. For the multiplex PCR, a mixture combining 60 forward primers for TCR Vbeta segments and 13 reverse primers for TCR Jbeta segments was used. The CDR3 region of rearranged TCR beta genes was amplified from genomic DNA with a multiplex PCR assay. Amplified TCR beta libraries were sequenced as 87-base-pair reads on the Illumina HiSeq System. As for the original processing: Across the 666 repertoires, a later analysis counted tens of millions of unique TCR beta chains, roughly 11 million of which were shared by at least two donors. Raw reads were error-corrected and collapsed into unique sequences by a nearest-neighbor algorithm in which closely related sequences were merged to remove PCR and sequencing errors. CDR3 sequences were aligned to IMGT reference sequences to assign V, D and J gene segments. For a sequence to be retained, a match of at least six nucleotides to both a V gene segment and a J gene segment was required. A rearrangement was called productive if the CDR3 had no stop codons and remained in frame with V and J, and every other rearrangement was called non-productive. CDR3 was defined by IMGT convention, running from the second conserved V-encoded cysteine to the conserved J-encoded phenylalanine. The earlier analysis of 587 of the donors excluded sequences that lacked an unambiguous match to a single V gene segment. An earlier analysis of 550 to 650 of the donors classified V segments as functional when productive rearrangements were above 56.7% and as segregating when the standard deviation between donors was above 5%. A statistical classification framework was built to diagnose cytomegalovirus status from the catalog of TCR beta chain sequences. V and J gene assignment, in a later analysis, came from comparing TCR nucleotide sequences with IMGT/GENE-DB human TR gene sequences. The TCRdist pipeline was used in a later analysis to assign CDR3 sequences and most-parsimonious VDJ recombination scenarios. In a later analysis, each TCR beta chain was defined by its CDR3 amino acid sequence together with its V-gene family, and reads without a unique V-gene family were excluded. To address suspected cross-contamination and a sequencing artifact, a later analysis removed 550 to 750 highly shared, low-generation-probability nucleotide sequences. For each public chain, a later analysis derived a clonal expansion index from normalized ranks of inferred template counts within each repertoire. In a later analysis, generation probabilities were computed with a VDJ recombination model fitted to out-of-frame rearrangements, and the resulting probabilities were checked against IGoR. Hypergeometric tests were used in a later analysis to score TCR-TCR, TCR-HLA and TCR-CMV co-occurrence, with a repertoire-size bias correction applied to the TCR pairs. To estimate false discovery rates, a later analysis permuted the HLA or CMV assignments 20 times. A later analysis grouped co-occurring TCRs with DBSCAN, adding TCRdist sequence similarity when clustering within HLA-allele-positive subsets. Repertoires with fewer than 30,000 or more than 120,000 public chains, plus five repertoires with anomalous nucleotide sharing, were excluded from co-occurrence clustering. TCRdb stores this immuneACCESS table with in-frame sequences only. Part of the clones is absent; in the studies checked, under half of the shortfall reflects unresolved V genes, and no reason is known for the rest. The V and J calls and clone size come from that table; D and trimming were worked out from the DNA. In all, the sample holds 130,000 to 150,000 clones, and about 85% of those were seen once. About 3% of the sample belongs to the ten largest clones.

The rearrangement joined TRBV2 to TRBJ1-1; the D gene cannot be named for sure. Sequencing was performed on PBMCs. The sequence was obtained from a female donor in good health and CMV-seronegative. The DNA is as follows: TGTGCCAGCAGTGAAAGGGCGAAGAGCGGTACTTTCTTT. The resulting protein is CASSERAKSGTFF.